The 14 T cell receptor beta chains presented below share a single source sample, sequenced in a study of siplizumab effects on memory and regulatory T cells. Repertoires were generated with immunoSEQ multiplex PCR, while TCRdb's copy carries only in-frame clones and drops some. The repertoire holds about 99,000 clones, with roughly 92% as singletons. The sequencing input was Tregs sorted from blood. Receptors were obtained from a human donor in good health.

The chain employs TRBV28 and TRBJ2-1; TRBD2 matches 8 bases. The junction had 10 bases not matched to a gene; V was cut back by 5 bases and J by 10 bases. This CDR3 has 14 residues. In germline, CDR1 is MDHEN, CDR2 SYDVKM. DNA of the CDR3: TGTGCCAGCAGTCTACCGGGAGGGCCCTGGGAGCAGTTCTTC. Translated, it gives CASSLPGGPWEQFF.

The V and J genes are TRBV19 and TRBJ1-3; D not resolved. CDR3 length: 12 residues. Germline V gene lookup returns CDR1 LNHDA and CDR2 SQIVND (reference sequence). V gave up 4 bases and J gave up 4 bases, with 5 bases separating them. CDR3 coding DNA: TGTGCCAGTAGTAGCAGGGGAAACACCATATATTTT. It encodes CASSSRGNTIYF.

This chain joins TRBV7-9 and TRBJ2-3; TRBD2 matches at 8 bases. The CDR3 covers 15 residues. Germline V gene lookup returns CDR1 SEHNR and CDR2 FQNEAQ (reference sequence). Trimming at V came to 5 bases and at J to 5 bases, leaving 9 bases not matched to a gene. The DNA of the CDR3 is TGTGCCAGCAGCCCCGGGACTAGTAGCGTAGATACGCAGTATTTT. Encoded protein: CASSPGTSSVDTQYF.

The chain joins TRBV7-9 to TRBJ1-1; no definite D call. This CDR3 comprises 14 residues. The germline gives CDR1 SEHNR, CDR2 FQNEAQ (reference sequence). V lost 1 base, J lost 8 bases, and 14 bases lay in between. The CDR3 bases are TGTGCCAGCAGCTTAGAGTATGGGAAGAGAGAAGCTTTCTTT. Translating gives CASSLEYGKREAFF.

The chain uses TRBV9 and TRBJ2-3, with 10 bases fitting TRBD2. V gave up 3 bases and J gave up 4 bases; unmatched junction bases: 5. CDR1 and CDR2 from the germline V gene are SGDLS and YYNGEE. The CDR3 sequence is 15 residues long. CDR3 nucleotide sequence: TGTGCCAGCAGCGCGCCTAGCGGGAGCTCAGATACGCAGTATTTT. Encoded protein: CASSAPSGSSDTQYF.

The V and J genes are TRBV5-6 and TRBJ2-7, with 9 nucleotides matching TRBD1. Per germline, CDR1 SGHDT and CDR2 YYEEEE. CDR3 length: 14 residues. Trimming cost V 4 bases and J 5 bases; bases outside gene matches: 7. The DNA for the CDR3 is TGTGCCAGCAGCAAGGGACAGGGCAAGCACGAGCAGTACTTC. This codes for CASSKGQGKHEQYF.

The V call is TRBV5-1, the J call TRBJ1-1, with D unresolved. Germline CDR1 SGHRS, CDR2 YFSETQ. CDR3 length equals 15 residues. With 4 bases removed from V and 1 base from J, the gap between germline ends came to 14 bases. This chain's CDR3 is CASSPIGRQNTEAFF. The DNA of the CDR3 is TGCGCCAGCAGCCCCATAGGACGGCAGAACACTGAAGCTTTCTTT.

The rearrangement uses TRBV9 and TRBJ2-7; no firm D call. The V gene's germline CDR1 is SGDLS and CDR2 YYNGEE. The CDR3 is 15 residues long. The V end was cut by 4 bases, the J end by 4 bases, with 18 bases between. CDR3 sequence reads: CASSPQVLPIYEQYF. DNA for the CDR3: TGTGCCAGCAGCCCCCAGGTACTACCTATATACGAGCAGTACTTC.

This clone was found a few times. The chain recombines TRBV5-1 with TRBJ2-1; 7 bases are a match to TRBD2. Trimming cost V 4 bases and J 4 bases; bases outside gene matches: 14. The germline CDR1 and CDR2 sequences are SGHRS and YFSETQ. The CDR3 is 17 residues long. The CDR3 loop reads CASSRLGGNYLYNEQFF. The CDR3 DNA reads as TGCGCCAGCAGCCGGCTGGGGGGGAACTACCTTTACAATGAGCAGTTCTTC.

This clone was counted a single time. The chain uses TRBV6-1 and TRBJ2-3; 8 nucleotides align to TRBD2. The germline V gene has CDR1 MNHNS and CDR2 SASEGT. The CDR3 contains 15 residues. Trimming at V came to 6 bases and at J to 0 bases, leaving 5 bases not matched to a gene. The CDR3 protein is CASRGLVTSTDTQYF. The CDR3 coding sequence is TGTGCCAGCAGGGGACTAGTAACTAGCACAGATACGCAGTATTTT.

This clone has more than one count but fewer than ten. The V call is TRBV19, the J call TRBJ2-1; D remains ambiguous. The CDR3 covers 12 residues. V lost 7 bases and J lost 9, with 13 bases in between. Per germline, CDR1 LNHDA and CDR2 SQIVND (reference sequence). In nucleotides, the CDR3 is TGTGCCAGTAAGGCCCCTGGCGGTGAGCAGTTCTTC. Protein: CASKAPGGEQFF. The full variable domain, with the rest looked up from reference TRBV19 and TRBJ2-1, is DGGITQSPKYLFRKEGQNVTLSCEQNLNHDAMYWYRQDPGQGLRLIYYSQIVNDFQKGDIAEGYSVSREKKESFPLTVTSAQKNPTAFYLCASKAPGGEQFFGPGTRLTVL.

This chain joins TRBV27 and TRBJ1-1; no clear D gene. Looked up from germline, CDR1 is MNHEY and CDR2 is SMNVEV (reference sequence). Trimming pared 3 bases from V and 1 base from J, leaving 12 bases between. This CDR3 region has 15 residues. The CDR3 DNA reads as TGTGCCAGCAGTTTGACTGCGGGATGGAACACTGAAGCTTTCTTT. Protein: CASSLTAGWNTEAFF.

V gene TRBV5-1 combines with J gene TRBJ2-2, with D perhaps matching TRBD2 (5 bases). Germline V gives CDR1 SGHRS, CDR2 YFSETQ. The CDR3 contains 14 residues. Trimming took off 0 bases at V and 6 bases at J, with 9 bases between the two ends. CDR3 sequence reads: CASSLGMRAGELFF. CDR3 nucleotides: TGCGCCAGCAGCTTGGGAATGAGGGCCGGGGAGCTGTTTTTT.

V and J are TRBV5-4 and TRBJ1-1; 8 bases align to TRBD1. The CDR3 covers 14 residues. Germline V CDR1 and CDR2: SGHNT, YYREEE (reference sequence). The V segment lost 4 bases and the J segment 1 base; nucleotides outside the gene matches: 3. The CDR3 region has the DNA TGTGCCAGCAGCCCCGGGACAGGGAACACTGAAGCTTTCTTT. Residues: CASSPGTGNTEAFF.